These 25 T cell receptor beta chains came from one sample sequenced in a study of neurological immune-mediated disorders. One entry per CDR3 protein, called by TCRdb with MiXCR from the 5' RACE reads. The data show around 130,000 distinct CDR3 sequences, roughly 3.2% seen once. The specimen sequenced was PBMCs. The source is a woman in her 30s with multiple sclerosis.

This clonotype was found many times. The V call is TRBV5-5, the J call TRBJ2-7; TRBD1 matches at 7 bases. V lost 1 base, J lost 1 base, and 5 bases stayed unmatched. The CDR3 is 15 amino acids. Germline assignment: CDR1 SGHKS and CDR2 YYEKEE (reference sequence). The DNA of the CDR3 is TGTGCCAGCAGCTTGTGGCCGGGACAGTCCTACGAGCAGTACTTC. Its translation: CASSLWPGQSYEQYF.

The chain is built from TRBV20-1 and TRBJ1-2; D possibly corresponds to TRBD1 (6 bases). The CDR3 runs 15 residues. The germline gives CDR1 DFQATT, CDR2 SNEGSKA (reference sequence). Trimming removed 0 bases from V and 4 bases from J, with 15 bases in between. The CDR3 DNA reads TGCAGTGCTAGAGATCCCGGGACACCTCTCTATGGCTACACCTTC. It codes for CSARDPGTPLYGYTF.

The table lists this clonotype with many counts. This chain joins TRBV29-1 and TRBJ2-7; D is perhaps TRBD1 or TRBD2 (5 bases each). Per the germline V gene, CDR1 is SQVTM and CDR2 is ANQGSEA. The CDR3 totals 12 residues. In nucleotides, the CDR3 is TGCAGTGCCGGGACGGACCCCTACGAGCAGTACTTC. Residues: CSAGTDPYEQYF.

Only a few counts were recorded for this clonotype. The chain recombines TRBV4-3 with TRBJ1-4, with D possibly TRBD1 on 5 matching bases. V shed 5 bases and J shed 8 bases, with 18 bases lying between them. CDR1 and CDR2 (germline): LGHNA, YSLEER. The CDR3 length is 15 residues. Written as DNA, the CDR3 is TGCGCCAGCAGCTTAGGAGACAGATGGGAAGAAAAACTGTTTTTT. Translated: CASSLGDRWEEKLFF.

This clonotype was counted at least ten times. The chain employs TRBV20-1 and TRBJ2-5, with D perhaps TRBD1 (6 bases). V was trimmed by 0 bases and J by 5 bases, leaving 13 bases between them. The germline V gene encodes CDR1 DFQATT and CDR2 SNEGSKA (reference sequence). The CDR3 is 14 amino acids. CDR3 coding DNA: TGCAGTGCTAGAGATCCAGGGGCATCGGAGACCCAGTACTTC. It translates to CSARDPGASETQYF.

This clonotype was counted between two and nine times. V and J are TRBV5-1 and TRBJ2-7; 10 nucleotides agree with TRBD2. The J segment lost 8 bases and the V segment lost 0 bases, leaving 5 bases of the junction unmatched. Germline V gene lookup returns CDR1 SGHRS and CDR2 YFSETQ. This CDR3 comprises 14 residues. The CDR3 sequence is CASSLEASGSQQYF. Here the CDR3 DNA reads TGCGCCAGCAGCTTGGAGGCTAGCGGGAGTCAGCAGTACTTC.

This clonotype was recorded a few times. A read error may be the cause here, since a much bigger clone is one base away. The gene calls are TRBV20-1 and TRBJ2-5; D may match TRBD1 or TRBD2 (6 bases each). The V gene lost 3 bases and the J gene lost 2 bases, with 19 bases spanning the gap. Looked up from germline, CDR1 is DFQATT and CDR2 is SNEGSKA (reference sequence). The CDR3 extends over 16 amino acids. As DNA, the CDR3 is TGCAGTGCTAGGGAATTTGGACGGGGGCGACAAGAGACCCAGTACTTC. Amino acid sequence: CSAREFGRGRQETQYF.

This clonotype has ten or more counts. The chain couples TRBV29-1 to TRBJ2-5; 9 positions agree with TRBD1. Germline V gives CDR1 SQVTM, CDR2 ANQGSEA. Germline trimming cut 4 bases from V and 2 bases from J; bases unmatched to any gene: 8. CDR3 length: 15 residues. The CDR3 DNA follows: TGCAGCGTTGTGGGGGGACAGGGTCGTCAAGAGACCCAGTACTTC. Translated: CSVVGGQGRQETQYF.

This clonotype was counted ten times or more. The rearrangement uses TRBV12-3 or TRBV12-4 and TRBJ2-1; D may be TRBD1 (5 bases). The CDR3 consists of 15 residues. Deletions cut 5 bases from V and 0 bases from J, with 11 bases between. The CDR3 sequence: CASSRARGSYNEQFF. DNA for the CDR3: TGTGCCAGCAGTAGAGCTAGGGGCTCCTACAATGAGCAGTTCTTC.

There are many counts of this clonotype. CDR3 loop: CASSSTPFANEKLFF. CDR3 DNA sequence: TGTGCCAGCAGTTCGACCCCGTTTGCTAATGAAAAACTGTTTTTT. V gene TRBV9 combines with J gene TRBJ1-4; D remains unclear. The CDR3 runs to 15 residues. Trimming took 5 bases from V and 3 from J, leaving 14 bases between them. CDR1 and CDR2 (germline): SGDLS, YYNGEE.

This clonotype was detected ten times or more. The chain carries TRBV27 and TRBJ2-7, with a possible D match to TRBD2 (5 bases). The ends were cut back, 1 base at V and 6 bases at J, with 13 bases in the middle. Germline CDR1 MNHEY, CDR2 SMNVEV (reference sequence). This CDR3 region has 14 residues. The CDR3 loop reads CASSLYKGGIEQYF. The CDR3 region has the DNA TGTGCCAGCAGTTTATACAAAGGAGGTATCGAGCAGTACTTC.

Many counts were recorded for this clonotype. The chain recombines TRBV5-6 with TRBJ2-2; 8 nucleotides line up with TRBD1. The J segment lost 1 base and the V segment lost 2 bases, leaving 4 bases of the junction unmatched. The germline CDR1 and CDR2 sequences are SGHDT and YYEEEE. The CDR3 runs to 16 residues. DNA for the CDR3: TGTGCCAGCAGCTTTGGACAGGGAAGGAACACCGGGGAGCTGTTTTTT. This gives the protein CASSFGQGRNTGELFF.

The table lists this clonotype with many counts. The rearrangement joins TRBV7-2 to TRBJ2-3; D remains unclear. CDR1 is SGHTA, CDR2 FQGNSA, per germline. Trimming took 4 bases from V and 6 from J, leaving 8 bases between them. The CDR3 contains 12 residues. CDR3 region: CASSSKADTQYF. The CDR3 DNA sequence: TGTGCCAGCAGCTCCAAGGCGGATACGCAGTATTTT.

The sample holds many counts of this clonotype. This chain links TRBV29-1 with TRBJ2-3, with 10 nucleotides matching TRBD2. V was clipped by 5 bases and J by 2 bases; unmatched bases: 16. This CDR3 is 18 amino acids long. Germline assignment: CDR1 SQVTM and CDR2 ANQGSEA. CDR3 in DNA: TGCAGCGTTTTCGGGGGACTAGCGTTGAGGGGCCACACAGATACGCAGTATTTT. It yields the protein CSVFGGLALRGHTDTQYF.

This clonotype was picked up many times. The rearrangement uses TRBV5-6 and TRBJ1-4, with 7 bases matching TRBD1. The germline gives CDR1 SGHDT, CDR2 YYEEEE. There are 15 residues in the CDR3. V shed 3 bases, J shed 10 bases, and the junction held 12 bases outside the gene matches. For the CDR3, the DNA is TGTGCCAGCAGCTCCCGGGACAGAGTAATTGGAAAACTGTTTTTT. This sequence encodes CASSSRDRVIGKLFF.

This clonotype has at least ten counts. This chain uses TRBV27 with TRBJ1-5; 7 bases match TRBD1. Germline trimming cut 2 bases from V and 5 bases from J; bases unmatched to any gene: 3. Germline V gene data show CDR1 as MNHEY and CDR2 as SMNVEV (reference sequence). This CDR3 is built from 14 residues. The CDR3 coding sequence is TGTGCCAGCAGTTTAGGCAGGGGGGATCAGCCCCAGCATTTT. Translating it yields CASSLGRGDQPQHF.

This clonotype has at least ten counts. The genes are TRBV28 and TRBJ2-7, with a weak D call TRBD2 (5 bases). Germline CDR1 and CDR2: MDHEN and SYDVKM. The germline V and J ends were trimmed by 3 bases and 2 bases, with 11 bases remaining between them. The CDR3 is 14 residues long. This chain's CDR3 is CASSFPRAPYEQYF. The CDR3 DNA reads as TGTGCCAGCAGTTTTCCGCGGGCCCCCTACGAGCAGTACTTC. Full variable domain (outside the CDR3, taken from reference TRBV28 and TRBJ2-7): DVKVTQSSRYLVKRTGEKVFLECVQDMDHENMFWYRQDPGLGLRLIYFSYDVKMKEKGDIPEGYSVSREKKERFSLILESASTNQTSMYLCASSFPRAPYEQYFGPGTRLTVT.

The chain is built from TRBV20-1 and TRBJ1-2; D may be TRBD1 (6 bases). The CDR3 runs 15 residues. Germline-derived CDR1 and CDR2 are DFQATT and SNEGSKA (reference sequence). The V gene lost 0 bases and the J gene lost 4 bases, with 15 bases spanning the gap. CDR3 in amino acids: CSARDPDRRSYGYTF. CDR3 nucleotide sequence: TGCAGTGCTAGAGATCCCGACAGGAGGAGCTATGGCTACACCTTC.

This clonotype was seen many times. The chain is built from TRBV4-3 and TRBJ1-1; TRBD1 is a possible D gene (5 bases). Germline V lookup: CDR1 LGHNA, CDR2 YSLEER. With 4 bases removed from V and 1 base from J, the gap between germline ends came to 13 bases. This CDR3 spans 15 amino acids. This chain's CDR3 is CASSPSGRANTEAFF. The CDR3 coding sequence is TGCGCCAGCAGCCCCTCAGGCAGGGCGAACACTGAAGCTTTCTTT.

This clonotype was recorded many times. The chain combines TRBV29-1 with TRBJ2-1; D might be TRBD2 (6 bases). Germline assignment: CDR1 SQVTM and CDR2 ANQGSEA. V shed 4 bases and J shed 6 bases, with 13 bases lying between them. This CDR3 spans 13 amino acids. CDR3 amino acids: CSVGSSDGNEQFF. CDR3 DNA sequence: TGCAGCGTTGGGTCTAGCGACGGCAATGAGCAGTTCTTC.

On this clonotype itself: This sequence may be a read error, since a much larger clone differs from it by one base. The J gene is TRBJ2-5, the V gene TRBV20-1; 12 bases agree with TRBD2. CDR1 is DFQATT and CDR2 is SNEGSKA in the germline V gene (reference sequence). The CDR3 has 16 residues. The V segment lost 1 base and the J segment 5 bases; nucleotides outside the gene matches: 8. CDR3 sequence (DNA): TGCAGTGCTAGAGTTCATCTAGCGGGAGGGAGTGAGACCCAGTACTTC. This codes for CSARVHLAGGSETQYF.

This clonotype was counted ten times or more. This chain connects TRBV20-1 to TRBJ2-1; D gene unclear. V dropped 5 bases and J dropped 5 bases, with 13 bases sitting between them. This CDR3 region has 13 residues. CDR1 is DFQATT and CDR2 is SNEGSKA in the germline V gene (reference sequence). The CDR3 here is CSALTYLNNEQFF. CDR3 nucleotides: TGCAGTGCTTTAACCTACTTAAACAATGAGCAGTTCTTC.

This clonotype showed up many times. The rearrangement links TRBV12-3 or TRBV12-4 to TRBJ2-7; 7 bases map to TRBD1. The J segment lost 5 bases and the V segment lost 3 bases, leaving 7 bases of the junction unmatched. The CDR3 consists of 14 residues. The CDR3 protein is CASSFEGANNEQYF. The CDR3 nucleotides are TGTGCCAGCAGTTTTGAGGGGGCGAACAACGAGCAGTACTTC.

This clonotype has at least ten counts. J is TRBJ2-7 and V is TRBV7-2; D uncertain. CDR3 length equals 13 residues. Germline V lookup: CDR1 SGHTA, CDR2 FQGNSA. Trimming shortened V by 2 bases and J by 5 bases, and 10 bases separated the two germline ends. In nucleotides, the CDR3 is TGTGCCAGCAGCTTACCCATTAGGCACGAGCAGTACTTC. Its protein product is CASSLPIRHEQYF.

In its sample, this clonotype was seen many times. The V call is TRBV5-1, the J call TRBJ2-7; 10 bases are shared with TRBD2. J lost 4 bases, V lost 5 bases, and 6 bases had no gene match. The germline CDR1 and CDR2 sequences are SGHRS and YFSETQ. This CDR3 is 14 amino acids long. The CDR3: CASSTSGKWYEQYF. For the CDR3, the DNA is TGCGCCAGCAGTACTAGCGGGAAATGGTACGAGCAGTACTTC.